Listed here are 26 T cell receptor beta chains from one sample, sequenced in a study of blood T cell repertoires in COVID-19. The method was immunoSEQ multiplex PCR; TCRdb's version includes in-frame clones alone and lacks a portion of them. The sample includes under 250,000 clones, around 85% of them seen just once. The source material was peripheral blood. Source of these receptors: a man aged 50-60 years with COVID-19, enrolled during active disease.

This sequence joins TRBV7-3 and TRBJ1-6; maybe TRBD1 (5 bases). This CDR3 spans 15 amino acids. The germline V gene encodes CDR1 SGHTA and CDR2 FQGTGA. V was pared by 5 bases and J by 5 bases, with 13 bases between. CDR3 nucleotide sequence: TGTGCCAGCAGCCCACGGGGGACGGATAATTCACCCCTCCACTTT. This sequence encodes CASSPRGTDNSPLHF.

This chain links TRBV19 with TRBJ1-5, with 10 bases matching TRBD1. This CDR3 is 20 amino acids long. Germline V gene sequence: CDR1 LNHDA, CDR2 SQIVND (reference sequence). The V and J ends lost 7 bases and 2 bases, in that order; junction bases with no gene match: 20. This CDR3 reads CASKITGTGEGRGRNQPQHF. As DNA, the CDR3 is TGTGCCAGTAAAATAACCGGGACAGGGGAGGGTAGAGGTCGCAATCAGCCCCAGCATTTT.

On this clone itself: Germline and junction disagree at one end, which may indicate a read error. The chain joins TRBV6-2 or TRBV6-3 to TRBJ1-2, with D possibly matching TRBD1 (5 bases). The CDR3 has 15 residues. From germline, CDR1 is MNHEY and CDR2 SVGEGT. For the CDR3, the DNA is TGTGCCAGCAGCTACTCCCACCAAACAGGCAATGGCTACACCTTC. Translated: CASSYSHQTGNGYTF.

The V gene is TRBV27, the J gene TRBJ1-5; possibly TRBD1 for D (6 bases). V shed 0 bases and J shed 4 bases, with 7 bases lying between them. Germline V lookup: CDR1 MNHEY, CDR2 SMNVEV (reference sequence). The CDR3 has 14 amino acids. The CDR3 sequence is CASSLSTGNQPQHF. CDR3 DNA: TGTGCCAGCAGTTTATCCACAGGGAATCAGCCCCAGCATTTT.

The rearrangement uses TRBV28 and TRBJ2-7; tentatively, D is TRBD2 (6 bases). V lost 6 bases and J 4 bases, leaving 16 bases between the germline ends. Germline-derived CDR1 and CDR2 are MDHEN and SYDVKM. CDR3 size: 14 residues. CDR3 sequence (DNA): TGTGCCAGCAGAACCGGGGACTCCATTTACGAGCAGTACTTC. This translates into CASRTGDSIYEQYF.

The chain recombines TRBV27 with TRBJ2-5, with TRBD1 identical over 9 bases. The ends lost 6 bases at V and 7 bases at J; junction bases unmatched: 9. Germline-derived CDR1 and CDR2 are MNHEY and SMNVEV (reference sequence). This CDR3 has 14 amino acids. CDR3 protein: CASREQGARRTQYF. The CDR3 DNA reads as TGTGCCAGCAGAGAACAGGGGGCAAGGAGGACCCAGTACTTC.

Here the CDR3 reads CASGGGAYNEQFF. The CDR3 region has the DNA TGTGCCAGCGGCGGGGGGGCCTACAATGAGCAGTTCTTC. This chain links TRBV28 with TRBJ2-1; 9 bases map to TRBD2. Germline CDR1 MDHEN, CDR2 SYDVKM. The J segment lost 2 bases and the V segment lost 8 bases, leaving 1 base of the junction unmatched. The CDR3 spans 13 residues.

The chain uses TRBV9 and TRBJ2-1; TRBD2 matches at 16 bases. CDR1 is SGDLS and CDR2 is YYNGEE in the germline V gene. This CDR3 region has 21 residues. The trim removed 3 bases at V and 7 bases at J, leaving 19 bases unmatched. The DNA of the CDR3 is TGTGCCAGCAGCGAGCCGACAGGGAAGGGACTAGCGGGGGGGCCGAATAATGAGCAGTTCTTC. The encoded protein is CASSEPTGKGLAGGPNNEQFF.

The J gene is TRBJ1-2, the V gene TRBV12-3 or TRBV12-4, with unresolved D. The V end was cut by 3 bases, the J end by 4 bases, with 9 bases between. The CDR3 spans 13 residues. The CDR3 reads CASSLAAIYGYTF. CDR3 bases: TGTGCCAGCAGTTTGGCAGCGATCTATGGCTACACCTTC.

The J gene is TRBJ1-2, the V gene TRBV7-9; D is uncertain. The CDR3 totals 14 residues. The ends were cut back, 3 bases at V and 3 bases at J, with 11 bases in the middle. Germline assignment: CDR1 SEHNR and CDR2 FQNEAQ (reference sequence). The CDR3 coding sequence is TGTGCCAGCAGCTTCTCGACAAGCCACTATGGCTACACCTTC. Protein product: CASSFSTSHYGYTF.

The chain employs TRBV5-1 and TRBJ2-7; TRBD1 matches at 9 bases. Germline loops: CDR1 SGHRS, CDR2 YFSETQ. Trimming took 3 bases from V and 3 from J; bases not matched to a gene: 7. This CDR3 has 15 residues. CDR3 nucleotides: TGCGCCAGCAGCTGGACACAGGGGGCCAACTACGAGCAGTACTTC. Amino acid sequence: CASSWTQGANYEQYF.

There are a few counts of this clone. The chain combines TRBV2 with TRBJ2-2; a possible D gene is TRBD1 (5 bases). Germline V gives CDR1 SNHLY, CDR2 FYNNEI. Trimming stripped 1 base from V and 6 bases from J, with 9 bases between. The CDR3 extends over 14 amino acids. The CDR3 here is CASSEVRGPGELFF. CDR3 DNA: TGTGCCAGCAGTGAAGTAAGGGGTCCCGGGGAGCTGTTTTTT.

The chain carries TRBV11-2 and TRBJ2-4; D possibly corresponds to TRBD1 (5 bases). This CDR3 contains 15 residues. Germline V gene lookup returns CDR1 SGHAT and CDR2 FQNNGV. Trimming took 5 bases from V and 3 from J, leaving 14 bases between them. Here the CDR3 reads CASSHYTGDKNIQYF. CDR3 bases: TGTGCCAGCAGCCACTACACAGGCGACAAAAACATTCAGTACTTC.

V and J are TRBV4-1 and TRBJ1-6; possibly TRBD1 for D (6 bases). Germline V CDR1 and CDR2: MGHRA, YSYEKL. CDR3 length equals 16 residues. With 0 bases removed from V and 10 bases from J, the gap between germline ends came to 16 bases. This chain's CDR3 is CASSQDEYRAASPLHF. The CDR3 nucleotides are TGCGCCAGCAGCCAAGATGAGTACAGGGCGGCGTCACCCCTCCACTTT.

The chain uses TRBV29-1 and TRBJ1-4; D is unresolved. The CDR3 consists of 13 residues. V was trimmed by 0 bases and J by 14 bases, leaving 16 bases between them. In germline, CDR1 is SQVTM, CDR2 ANQGSEA. CDR3 in amino acids: CSVEDLQFARLFF. Written as DNA, the CDR3 is TGCAGCGTTGAAGATCTTCAGTTTGCGAGGCTGTTTTTT.

The chain employs TRBV11-2 and TRBJ2-5, with 8 bases fitting TRBD2. The ends lost 5 bases at V and 4 bases at J; junction bases unmatched: 9. This CDR3 is built from 15 residues. From germline, CDR1 is SGHAT and CDR2 FQNNGV. The CDR3 loop is CASSLGRAYGETQYF. The DNA for the CDR3 is TGTGCCAGCAGCCTCGGGAGGGCCTACGGAGAGACCCAGTACTTC.

The chain combines TRBV29-1 with TRBJ2-7; possible D gene TRBD1, 6 bases. The germline gives CDR1 SQVTM, CDR2 ANQGSEA. The germline V and J ends were trimmed by 6 bases and 3 bases, with 12 bases remaining between them. This CDR3 has 12 amino acids. The CDR3: CSVRVRGYEQYF. In nucleotides, the CDR3 is TGCAGCGTGAGGGTCAGGGGCTACGAGCAGTACTTC.

This clone was detected only a few times. CDR3 loop: CATSRDGTRGETQYF. CDR3 coding DNA: TGTGCCACCAGCAGAGACGGGACTAGGGGGGAGACCCAGTACTTC. The V and J genes are TRBV15 and TRBJ2-5; 8 nucleotides align to TRBD2. V lost 0 bases, J lost 5 bases, and 5 bases stayed unmatched. Per germline, CDR1 LNHNV and CDR2 YYDKDF (reference sequence). CDR3 length equals 15 residues.

This sequence joins TRBV5-4 and TRBJ2-1, with TRBD2 matching 14 bases. The CDR3 has 16 residues. After removal of 6 bases from V and 5 bases from J, the junction contained 7 bases not matched to a gene. CDR1 is SGHNT, CDR2 YYREEE, per germline (reference sequence). CDR3: CASTAGTSGGDNEQFF. Written as DNA, the CDR3 is TGTGCCAGCACCGCCGGGACTAGCGGGGGAGACAATGAGCAGTTCTTC.

V usage is TRBV5-4 and J usage is TRBJ2-1; maybe TRBD1 (5 bases). Between the trimmed V and J ends, which lost 5 bases and 1 base, there was a span of 13 bases. Germline V gene data show CDR1 as SGHNT and CDR2 as YYREEE (reference sequence). This CDR3 has 15 residues. CDR3: CASSQGPVSYNEQFF. The CDR3 DNA follows: TGTGCCAGCAGTCAGGGCCCGGTGTCCTACAATGAGCAGTTCTTC.

The V call is TRBV6-6, the J call TRBJ1-5, with 9 positions matching TRBD1. CDR1 and CDR2 from the germline V gene are MNHNY and SVGAGI (reference sequence). The CDR3 is 16 amino acids. The trim removed 6 bases at V and 4 bases at J, leaving 10 bases unmatched. The CDR3 DNA follows: TGTGCCAGCAGACACCTTGGACAGGGGAAGAATCAGCCCCAGCATTTT. As protein: CASRHLGQGKNQPQHF.

Here the CDR3 DNA reads TGTGCCAGCAGTGATCCGTACACTGAAGCTTTCTTT. It specifies CASSDPYTEAFF. This sequence joins TRBV6-1 and TRBJ1-1; D is uncertain. V was shortened by 3 bases and J by 3 bases, with 5 bases between the two germline ends. Per the germline V gene, CDR1 is MNHNS and CDR2 is SASEGT. This CDR3 is built from 12 residues.

The CDR3 protein is CASSPARGDDNQETQYF. CDR3 nucleotides: TGTGCCAGCAGCCCCGCCCGGGGAGACGACAACCAAGAGACCCAGTACTTC. The rearrangement joins TRBV11-3 to TRBJ2-5; possibly TRBD2 for D (5 bases). Germline CDR1 reads SGHNT; CDR2 reads YENEEA. Trimming removed 5 bases from V and 0 bases from J, with 19 bases in between. The length of the CDR3 is 17 residues.

This clone was seen a single time. The chain joins TRBV28 to TRBJ1-5; D is uncertain. Germline assignment: CDR1 MDHEN and CDR2 SYDVKM. Trimming left V 4 bases short and J 1 base short, with 14 bases between. The CDR3 sequence is 16 residues long. This CDR3 is CASSSAEPRSNQPQHF. The CDR3 nucleotides read TGTGCCAGCAGTTCCGCGGAACCGAGGAGCAATCAGCCCCAGCATTTT.

In DNA, the CDR3 is TGCGCCAGCAGCTTGAGCCCGACAGGTAGATACAGAACGCAGTATTTT. Protein product: CASSLSPTGRYRTQYF. The chain uses TRBV5-1 and TRBJ2-3, with a possible D match to TRBD1 (6 bases). The CDR3 consists of 16 residues. Germline CDR1 reads SGHRS; CDR2 reads YFSETQ. V lost 1 base and J lost 9, with 21 bases in between.

V usage is TRBV28 and J usage is TRBJ2-3; 8 positions match TRBD2. Per the germline V gene, CDR1 is MDHEN and CDR2 is SYDVKM. The CDR3 sequence is 17 residues long. V gave up 7 bases and J gave up 2 bases; unmatched junction bases: 14. CDR3 coding DNA: TGTGCCAGCACCGTGCCCGCCGGGGGGGAAAACACAGATACGCAGTATTTT. Translated, it gives CASTVPAGGENTDTQYF.